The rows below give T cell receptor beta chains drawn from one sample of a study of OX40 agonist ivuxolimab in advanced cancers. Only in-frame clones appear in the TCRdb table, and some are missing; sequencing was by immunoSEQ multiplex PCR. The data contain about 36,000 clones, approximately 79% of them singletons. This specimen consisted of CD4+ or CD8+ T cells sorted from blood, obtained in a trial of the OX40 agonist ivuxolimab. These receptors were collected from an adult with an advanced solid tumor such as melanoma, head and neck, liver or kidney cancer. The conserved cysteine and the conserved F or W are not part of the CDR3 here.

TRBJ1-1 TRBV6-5 ASSSRTTNTEAF
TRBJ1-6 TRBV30 AWSQGQGNSPLH
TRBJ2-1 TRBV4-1 ASSQEGETSGGLPRYNEQF
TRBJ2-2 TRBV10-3 AISESVQGVRELF
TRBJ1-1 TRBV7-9 ASSLFGGTEAF
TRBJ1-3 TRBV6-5 ASSSSGGSGNTIY
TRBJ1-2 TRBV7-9 ASSPAPTNYGYT
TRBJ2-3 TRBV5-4 ASSLGSSGISTDTQY
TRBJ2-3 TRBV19 ASSIAGGGTDTQY
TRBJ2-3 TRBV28 ASSLGTSGGELTDTQY
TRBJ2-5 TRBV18 ASSPNLDREGKTQY
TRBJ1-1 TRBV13 ASSGDEGTEAF
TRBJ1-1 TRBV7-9 ASSLQGPYAEAF